This T cell receptor beta chain originates from a study of cytomegalovirus exposure and HLA in healthy donors. PCR employed 60 Vbeta and 13 Jbeta primers. Libraries were prepared by immunoSEQ multiplex PCR; TCRdb keeps only in-frame clonotypes and omits some of them. The sample contains 150,000 to 200,000 clones, 65% to 85% of which appear only once. Germline V lookup: CDR1 MNHEY, CDR2 SMNVEV (reference sequence). Germline trimming cut 2 bases from V and 0 bases from J; bases unmatched to any gene: 10. CDR3 size: 19 residues. Sequencing used PBMCs. The V gene is TRBV27, the J gene TRBJ1-6; 7 nucleotides line up with TRBD1. This sequence originates from a male donor in good health and CMV-seropositive. The CDR3 nucleotides are TGTGCCAGCAGTTTACCGAGGACAGGTCCCCTCTCCTATAATTCACCCCTCCACTTT. Protein sequence: CASSLPRTGPLSYNSPLHF.